This TCR beta chain comes out of a study of blood T cell repertoires in COVID-19 (dated by TCRdb to about 2020). With respect to the entire study: Samples covering the acute and convalescent phases of COVID-19 were provided by collaborators in the United States, Italy and Spain. The prospective study material was composed of cDNA or gDNA derived from T cells, B-cell-depleted T cells, or PBMCs. Deeply sampled blood TCRbeta repertoires from subjects exposed to, actively infected with, or recovered from COVID-19 were included in the dataset. The repertoires were released in a freely available public database meant as a resource for research on the immune response to SARS-CoV-2. The samples were drawn from the first 160 participants of the ongoing ImmuneRACE study and from some 1,300 subjects provided by 6 global collaborators. The sample metadata nearly always contained a de-identified subject ID, COVID-19 status, age in years and sex. Where available, HLA class I and class II types were taken from metadata supplied by the sample provider and were not determined by assay-based typing. Study-wide findings and limitations: The quantity of clinical and demographic metadata differed by source and by participant and was supplied without curation.

The immunoSEQ Assay, a bias-controlled multiplex PCR, was used to amplify TCRbeta CDR3 regions from genomic DNA. Concerning the study's data processing: The number of nucleated cells in each sample was estimated by amplification of reference gene primers within the assay. To quantify the absolute abundance of each unique TCRbeta CDR3 rearrangement, sequence reads were collapsed and filtered. For each sample, productive Simpson clonality was calculated as the square root of Simpson's diversity index over productive rearrangements. The immuneACCESS repertoire file appears here via TCRdb, limited to in-frame rearrangements. These files lack a portion of the clones; in checked studies, under half of the deficit traces to unresolved V genes, and the cause of the others is not known. V, J and clone size are taken as reported in that table, and D and trimming were inferred from the DNA itself. In this sample the table shows 200,000 to 250,000 clones, about 90% of which occur a single time. Under 14% of the sample goes to the ten largest clones.

Concerning this clone: Its recognized antigen is unknown. No much larger clone exists at a distance of one base, and base qualities are not known.

The junction shows trimming of 5 bases on V and 0 bases on J, plus 17 bases between the germline ends. The CDR3 goes from the cysteine to the phenylalanine over 16 residues. The sequence is cut down to CDR3 DNA, 48 bases in frame from base 1. CDR1 and CDR2 are read off the germline V gene (reference sequence) as LNHNV and YYDKDF. In the prospective study, participants were roughly 18 to 89 years old, resided in approximately 22 geographic areas of the United States, and were enrolled through a virtual design. In the prospective study, cohorts were assigned on the basis of participant-reported clinical history obtained from a screening survey and a study questionnaire. Recovered participants in ImmuneRACE Cohort 3 were defined as having two consecutive negative NP/OP PCR tests, clearance from a healthcare professional, or resolution of symptoms. Mobile phlebotomists in the prospective study collected whole blood, serum and a nasopharyngeal or oropharyngeal swab from every participant. Over an approximately 2-month period, participants in the prospective study had the option of providing additional blood draws and questionnaires. Before DNA extraction, prospective study blood samples were shipped either frozen or at room temperature.

Recombination joined TRBV15 with TRBJ2-7; matching of 5 bases hints at TRBD2 as the D gene. This TCR was recovered from a man younger than 45 who had recovered from COVID-19. The source material was PBMCs or T cells enriched from blood (not recorded which). The base sequence is TGTGCCACCAGCGGATGGCTAGCTGCCGACTCCTACGAGCAGTACTTC. Its product reads: CATSGWLAADSYEQYF.